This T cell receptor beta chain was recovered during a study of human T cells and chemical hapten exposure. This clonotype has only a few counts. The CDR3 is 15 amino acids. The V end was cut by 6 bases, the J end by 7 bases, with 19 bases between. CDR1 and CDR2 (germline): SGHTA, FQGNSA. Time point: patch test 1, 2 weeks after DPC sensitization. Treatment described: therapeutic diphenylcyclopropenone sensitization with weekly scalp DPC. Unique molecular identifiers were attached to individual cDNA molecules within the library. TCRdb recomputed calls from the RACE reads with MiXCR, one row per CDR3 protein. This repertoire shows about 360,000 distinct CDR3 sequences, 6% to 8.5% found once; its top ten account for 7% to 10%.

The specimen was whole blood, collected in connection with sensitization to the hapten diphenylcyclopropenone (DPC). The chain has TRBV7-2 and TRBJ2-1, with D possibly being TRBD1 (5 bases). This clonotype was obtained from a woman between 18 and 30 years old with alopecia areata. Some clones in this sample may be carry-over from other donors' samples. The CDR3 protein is CASRTGTTAWNEQFF. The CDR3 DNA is TGTGCCAGCAGAACAGGAACCACAGCCTGGAATGAGCAGTTCTTC.